This T cell receptor beta chain emerged from a study of cytomegalovirus exposure and HLA in healthy donors. PCR involved 60 Vbeta and 13 Jbeta primers. Produced via immunoSEQ multiplex PCR; TCRdb's table is partial and in-frame only. The sample lists under 70,000 clones, about nine tenths occurring once. Concerning this clone: Antigen: not known.

Study outcomes and limitations: In an earlier analysis, about 87% or about 30%: the productive usage of most TCR beta V segments. Analysis performed later found around 15,000 TCR beta sequences associated with HLA alleles at 0.05 false discovery rate. Looking again later, the authors saw that most CMV-associated TCR beta chains seemed HLA-restricted. TCR beta chain V- and J-gene trimming was linked, in a later analysis, to a missense variant in DCLRE1C.

The sequence came from a woman in her 30s in good health and CMV-seronegative. The sample was PBMCs.

The DNA of the CDR3 is TGTGCCTGGAGTGCAGGACAGGGGAATCAAGAGACCCAGTACTTC. Translating gives CAWSAGQGNQETQYF. This chain uses TRBV30 with TRBJ2-5; 9 nucleotides align to TRBD1. The V segment lost 1 base and the J segment 2 bases; nucleotides outside the gene matches: 5. The CDR3 extends over 15 amino acids. Per the germline V gene, CDR1 is GTSNPN and CDR2 is SVGIG (reference sequence).